This T cell receptor (beta chain) was profiled in a study of shared clonotypes between healthy human individuals. General study results and limits: Exclusively blood specimens were collected; tissue repertoires likely differ. Naive CD4 clonotypes were shared across a few donors at roughly 5.5%.

Each cell subset's genomic DNA was divided evenly among several immunoSEQ plates. Methods used by the authors: Owing to the provision of junction-only sequences devoid of quality scores by immunoSEQ, filtering differed. TCRdb keeps only in-frame clones here, not all; method: immunoSEQ multiplex PCR. D and trimming come from the DNA, and the V and J calls and clone size come from that table. The sample holds more than 2 million clones, roughly 94% seen once. This clone was counted a single time. What it binds is not known. Its ends do not fully match the called genes, so a read error is possible. Naive CD8 cells comprised CD45RO-negative, CCR7-positively selected cells, excluding terminally differentiated effector memory CD45RA+ cells. Sequenced sample: naive CD8+ T cells sorted from blood. This sequence originates from a man between 18 and 35 years old in good health.

The CDR3 nucleotides read TGTGCCAGCAGTTATAGCGAGCGGGGCTCCTACGGGCAGTACTTC. Translated: CASSYSERGSYGQYF. The chain uses TRBV6-5 and TRBJ2-7, with 7 bases lining up with TRBD2. Germline CDR1 is MNHEY and CDR2 is SVGAGI. CDR3 length equals 15 residues.